This TCR beta chain was found in a study of shared clonotypes between healthy human individuals. This CDR3 is 15 amino acids long. The junction had 11 bases not matched to a gene; V was cut back by 5 bases and J by 4 bases. Germline CDR1 is MNHEY and CDR2 is SVGAGI. Clones were sequenced by immunoSEQ multiplex PCR, and TCRdb holds only the in-frame ones, with some missing. The sample records a few million clones, 90% to 96% being singletons. The rearrangement links TRBV6-5 to TRBJ2-7; 7 bases match TRBD1. The material sequenced was naive CD4+ T cells sorted from blood. Subset described: CD45RA+ positively selected. The TCR originated in a man aged 18 to 30 in good health. The CDR3 protein is CASSRDSASWYEQYF. The CDR3 region has the DNA TGTGCCAGCAGTAGGGACAGCGCATCCTGGTACGAGCAGTACTTC.